Presented here are 13 T cell receptor beta chains from one specimen sequenced in a study of human T cells and chemical hapten exposure. Noted time point: patch test 3, about 24 weeks after DPC sensitization. Treatment described: therapeutic diphenylcyclopropenone sensitization with weekly scalp DPC. TCRdb analysed the RACE reads with MiXCR anew, one entry per CDR3 protein. This table has over 100,000 distinct CDR3 sequences, approximately 10% appearing once. Sequenced here: whole blood, sampled in connection with sensitization to the hapten diphenylcyclopropenone (DPC). The receptors were gathered from a woman aged 50 to 60 with alopecia areata. Some clones in this sample may be carry-over from other donors' samples.

This chain links TRBV5-5 with TRBJ1-1; TRBD1 aligns across 7 bases. Trimming removed 4 bases from V and 4 bases from J; junction bases left unmatched: 10. Per the germline V gene, CDR1 is SGHKS and CDR2 is YYEKEE (reference sequence). The CDR3 length is 15 residues. CDR3 nucleotide sequence: TGTGCCAGCAGCAAGGCCGGACAGGCGAGCACTGAAGCTTTCTTT. Translating it yields CASSKAGQASTEAFF.

This clonotype has at least ten counts. This chain connects TRBV7-2 to TRBJ2-7; 9 bases line up with TRBD1. The CDR3 runs to 15 residues. V shed 6 bases and J 5 bases; nucleotides not matched to a gene: 11. The germline V gene encodes CDR1 SGHTA and CDR2 FQGNSA. The CDR3 coding sequence is TGTGCCAGCAGTTCTTACAGGACAGGGGCCCACGAGCAGTACTTC. Translated, it gives CASSSYRTGAHEQYF.

This clonotype was counted ten times or more. The chain combines TRBV18 with TRBJ2-3, with D unresolved. This CDR3 has 14 amino acids. V was cut by 0 bases and J by 3 bases, with 7 bases left in between. The germline CDR1 and CDR2 sequences are KGHSH and LQKENI. The CDR3 sequence: CASSPPEPTDTQYF. For the CDR3, the DNA is TGTGCCAGCTCACCACCGGAACCGACAGATACGCAGTATTTT.

The chain uses TRBV6-2 or TRBV6-3 and TRBJ2-1, with D possibly matching TRBD2 (6 bases). The V end was cut by 4 bases, the J end by 4 bases, with 17 bases between. Germline V gene lookup returns CDR1 MNHEY and CDR2 SVGEGT. This CDR3 has 16 residues. CDR3 DNA: TGTGCCAGCAGTTCCCAACTAGCATCTGGATACAATGAGCAGTTCTTC. Translated: CASSSQLASGYNEQFF.

This clonotype showed up many times. J is TRBJ2-3 and V is TRBV4-3, with D perhaps matching TRBD1 or TRBD2 (6 bases each). Looked up from germline, CDR1 is LGHNA and CDR2 is YSLEER. The length of the CDR3 is 17 residues. Trimming took off 0 bases at V and 3 bases at J, with 16 bases between the two ends. The CDR3 protein is CASSQDSPGGETDTQYF. The CDR3 DNA is TGCGCCAGCAGCCAAGATTCGCCCGGGGGCGAGACAGATACGCAGTATTTT.

This clonotype was seen more than once but under ten times. The chain carries TRBV18 and TRBJ1-4, with unresolved D. CDR3 size: 14 residues. Germline V gene sequence: CDR1 KGHSH, CDR2 LQKENI. V lost 2 bases, J lost 0 bases, and 4 bases lay in between. The CDR3 spells CASSPTPTNEKLFF. CDR3 DNA: TGTGCCAGCTCACCAACCCCAACTAATGAAAAACTGTTTTTT.

The V call is TRBV7-6, the J call TRBJ2-4; 13 bases align to TRBD2. CDR1 and CDR2 (germline): SGHVS, FNYEAQ. This CDR3 contains 16 residues. Trimming took 5 bases from V and 3 from J; bases not matched to a gene: 4. The CDR3 region is CASSKLAGGGKNIQYF. The CDR3 region has the DNA TGTGCCAGCAGCAAACTAGCGGGGGGGGGCAAAAACATTCAGTACTTC.

Ten or more counts support this clonotype. V usage is TRBV7-9 and J usage is TRBJ2-7; 7 positions match TRBD1. After removal of 8 bases from V and 4 bases from J, the junction contained 5 bases not matched to a gene. The CDR3 is made up of 12 amino acids. Germline CDR1 and CDR2: SEHNR and FQNEAQ (reference sequence). The CDR3 bases are TGTGCCAGCGGAGGCAGGGGGTACGAGCAGTACTTC. It codes for CASGGRGYEQYF.

This clonotype was counted between two and nine times. The chain joins TRBV12-3 or TRBV12-4 to TRBJ2-5; D is uncertain. This CDR3 has 11 residues. V shed 7 bases and J shed 5 bases, with 8 bases lying between them. The CDR3 DNA is TGTGCCAGCACCAACTCGGAGACCCAGTACTTC. Its translation is CASTNSETQYF.

The table lists this clonotype with a few counts. This chain connects TRBV20-1 to TRBJ2-1, with TRBD1 matching 9 bases. Losses at the gene ends were 3 bases for V and 7 bases for J; bases not matched to a gene: 4. Germline CDR1 reads DFQATT; CDR2 reads SNEGSKA (reference sequence). CDR3 length equals 13 residues. CDR3 sequence: CSARGTGWNEQFF. As DNA, the CDR3 is TGCAGTGCTAGGGGGACAGGGTGGAATGAGCAGTTCTTC.

This clonotype has a count of ten or more. The rearrangement joins TRBV2 to TRBJ2-6, with D maybe TRBD2 (6 bases). This CDR3 contains 14 residues. Germline V gives CDR1 SNHLY, CDR2 FYNNEI. V was clipped by 7 bases and J by 4 bases, with 11 bases between them. The CDR3 here is CASKLEGGANVLTF. CDR3 bases: TGTGCCAGCAAACTGGAGGGAGGGGCCAACGTCCTGACTTTC.

This clonotype appeared a few times. The chain links TRBV28 to TRBJ1-1, with TRBD1 as a possible D gene (5 bases). The germline gives CDR1 MDHEN, CDR2 SYDVKM. The CDR3 extends over 13 amino acids. Trimming took off 4 bases at V and 10 bases at J, with 16 bases between the two ends. CDR3 in amino acids: CASSSTGRGAAFF. The CDR3 nucleotides are TGTGCCAGCAGTTCCACAGGACGGGGTGCAGCTTTCTTT.

The rearrangement links TRBV10-3 to TRBJ2-2, with TRBD2 matching 10 bases. V shed 4 bases, J shed 2 bases, and the junction held 7 bases outside the gene matches. The CDR3 totals 17 residues. Per germline, CDR1 ENHRY and CDR2 SYGVKD. The chain's CDR3 is CAISADSSGRNTGELFF. The CDR3 DNA reads TGTGCCATCAGTGCAGACTCTAGCGGGAGAAACACCGGGGAGCTGTTTTTT.